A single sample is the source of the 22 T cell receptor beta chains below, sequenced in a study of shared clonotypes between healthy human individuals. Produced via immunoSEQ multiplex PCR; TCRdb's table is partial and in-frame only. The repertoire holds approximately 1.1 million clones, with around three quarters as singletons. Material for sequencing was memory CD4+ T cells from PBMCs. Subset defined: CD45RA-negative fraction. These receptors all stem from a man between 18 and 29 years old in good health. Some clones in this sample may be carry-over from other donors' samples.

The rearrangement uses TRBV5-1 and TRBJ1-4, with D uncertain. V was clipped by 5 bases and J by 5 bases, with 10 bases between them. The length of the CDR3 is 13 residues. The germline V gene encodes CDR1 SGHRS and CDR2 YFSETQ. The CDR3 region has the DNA TGCGCCAGCAGACCGGACCAGAATGAAAAACTGTTTTTT. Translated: CASRPDQNEKLFF.

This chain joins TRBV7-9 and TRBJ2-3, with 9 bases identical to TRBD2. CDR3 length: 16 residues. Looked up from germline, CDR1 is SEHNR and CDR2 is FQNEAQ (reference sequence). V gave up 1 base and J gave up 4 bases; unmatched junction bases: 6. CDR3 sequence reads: CASSLVGSGSPDTQYF. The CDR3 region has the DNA TGTGCCAGCAGCTTAGTTGGTAGCGGGAGCCCAGATACGCAGTATTTT.

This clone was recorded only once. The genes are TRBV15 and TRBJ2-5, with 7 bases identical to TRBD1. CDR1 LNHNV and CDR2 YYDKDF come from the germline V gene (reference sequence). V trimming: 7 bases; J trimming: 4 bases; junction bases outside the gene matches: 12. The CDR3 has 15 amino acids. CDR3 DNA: TGTGCCACCACCCAAGGAAGGGGGCTTGCAGAGACCCAGTACTTC. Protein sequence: CATTQGRGLAETQYF. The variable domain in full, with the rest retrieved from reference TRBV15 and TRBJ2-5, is DAMVIQNPRYQVTQFGKPVTLSCSQTLNHNVMYWYQQKSSQAPKLLFHYYDKDFNNEADTPDNFQSRRPNTSFCFLDIRSPGLGDTAMYLCATTQGRGLAETQYFGPGTRLLVL.

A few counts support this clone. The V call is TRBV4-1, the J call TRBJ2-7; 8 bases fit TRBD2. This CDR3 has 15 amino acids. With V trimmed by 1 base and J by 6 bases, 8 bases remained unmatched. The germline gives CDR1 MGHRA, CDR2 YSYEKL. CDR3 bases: TGCGCCAGCAGCCAAGCTTGGCGGGAGGACCGCGAGCAGTACTTC. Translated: CASSQAWREDREQYF.

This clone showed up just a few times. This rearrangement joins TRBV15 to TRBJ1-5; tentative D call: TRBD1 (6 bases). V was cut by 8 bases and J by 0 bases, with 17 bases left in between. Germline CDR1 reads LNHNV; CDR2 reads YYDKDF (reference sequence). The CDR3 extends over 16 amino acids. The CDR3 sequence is CATGPGDPYSNQPQHF. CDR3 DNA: TGTGCCACCGGACCAGGGGACCCTTATAGCAATCAGCCCCAGCATTTT.

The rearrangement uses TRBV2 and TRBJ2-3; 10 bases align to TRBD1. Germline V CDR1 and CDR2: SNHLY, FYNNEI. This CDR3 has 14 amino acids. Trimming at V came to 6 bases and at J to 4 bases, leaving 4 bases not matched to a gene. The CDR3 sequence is CASSWDRGADTQYF. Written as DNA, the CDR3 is TGTGCCAGCAGCTGGGACAGGGGAGCAGATACGCAGTATTTT.

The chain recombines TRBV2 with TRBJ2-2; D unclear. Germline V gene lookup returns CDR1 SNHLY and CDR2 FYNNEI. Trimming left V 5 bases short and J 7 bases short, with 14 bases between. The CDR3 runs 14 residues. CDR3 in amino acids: CASSILTGLGELFF. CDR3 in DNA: TGTGCCAGCAGTATTCTTACCGGGCTCGGGGAGCTGTTTTTT.

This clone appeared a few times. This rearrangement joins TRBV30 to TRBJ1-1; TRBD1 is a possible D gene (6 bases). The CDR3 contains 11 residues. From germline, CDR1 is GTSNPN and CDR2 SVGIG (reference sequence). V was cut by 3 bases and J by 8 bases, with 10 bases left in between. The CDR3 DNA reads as TGTGCCTGGAGCCGAGGGGGGGAAGCTTTCTTT. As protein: CAWSRGGEAFF.

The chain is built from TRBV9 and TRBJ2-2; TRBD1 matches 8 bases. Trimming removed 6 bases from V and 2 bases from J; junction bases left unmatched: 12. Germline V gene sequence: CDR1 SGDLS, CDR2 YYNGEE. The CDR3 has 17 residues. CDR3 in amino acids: CASTPRIQGGNTGELFF. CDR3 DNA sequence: TGTGCCAGCACCCCGCGTATACAGGGGGGAAACACCGGGGAGCTGTTTTTT.

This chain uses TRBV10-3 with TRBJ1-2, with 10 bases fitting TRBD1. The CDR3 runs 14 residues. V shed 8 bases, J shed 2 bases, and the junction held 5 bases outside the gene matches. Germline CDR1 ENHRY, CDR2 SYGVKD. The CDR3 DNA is TGTGCCATCGGAGGGGACAGGGGCAACTATGGCTACACCTTC. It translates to CAIGGDRGNYGYTF.

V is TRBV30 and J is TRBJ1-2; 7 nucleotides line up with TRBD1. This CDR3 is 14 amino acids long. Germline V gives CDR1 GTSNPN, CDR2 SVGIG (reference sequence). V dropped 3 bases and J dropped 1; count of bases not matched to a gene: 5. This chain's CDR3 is CAWSPTGINYGYTF. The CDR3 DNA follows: TGTGCCTGGAGCCCGACAGGGATTAACTATGGCTACACCTTC.

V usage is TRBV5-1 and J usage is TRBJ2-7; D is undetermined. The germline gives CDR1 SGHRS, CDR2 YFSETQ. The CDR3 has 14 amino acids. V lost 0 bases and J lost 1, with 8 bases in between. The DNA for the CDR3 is TGCGCCAGCAGCTTGGTGGGGTTTTCCTACGAGCAGTACTTC. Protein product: CASSLVGFSYEQYF.

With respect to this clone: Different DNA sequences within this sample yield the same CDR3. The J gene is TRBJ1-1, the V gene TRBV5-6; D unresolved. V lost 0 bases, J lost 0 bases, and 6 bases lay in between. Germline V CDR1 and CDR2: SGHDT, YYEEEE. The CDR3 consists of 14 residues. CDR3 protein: CASSLGPLNTEAFF. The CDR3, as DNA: TGTGCCAGCAGCTTGGGCCCCCTGAACACTGAAGCTTTCTTT.

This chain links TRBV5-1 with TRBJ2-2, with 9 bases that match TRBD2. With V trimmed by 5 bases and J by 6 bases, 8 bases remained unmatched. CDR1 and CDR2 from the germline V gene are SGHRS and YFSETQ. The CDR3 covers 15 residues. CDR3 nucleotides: TGCGCCAGCAGTTATAGCGGGAGTAAGGCCGGGGAGCTGTTTTTT. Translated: CASSYSGSKAGELFF.

The CDR3 reads CASSTGLAGDSGFF. CDR3 DNA sequence: TGTGCCAGCAGCACGGGACTAGCGGGAGATAGCGGGTTCTTC. The V gene is TRBV7-8, the J gene TRBJ2-1; 14 nucleotides match TRBD2. Germline V gene sequence: CDR1 SGHVS, CDR2 FQNEAQ. With V trimmed by 5 bases and J by 15 bases, 9 bases remained unmatched. This CDR3 has 14 amino acids.

The DNA of the CDR3 is TGTGCCACCAGCAGAGATTTGGGGGCCCCTGCCCAGCATTTT. This translates into CATSRDLGAPAQHF. This chain connects TRBV15 to TRBJ1-5; possibly TRBD1 for D (6 bases). Germline V gene sequence: CDR1 LNHNV, CDR2 YYDKDF (reference sequence). The CDR3 sequence is 14 residues long. V dropped 0 bases and J dropped 11 bases, with 14 bases sitting between them.

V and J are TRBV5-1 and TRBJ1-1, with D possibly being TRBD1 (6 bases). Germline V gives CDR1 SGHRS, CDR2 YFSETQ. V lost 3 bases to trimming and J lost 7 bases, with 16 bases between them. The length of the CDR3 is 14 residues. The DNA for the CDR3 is TGCGCCAGCAGCTCTAAGAGTTCGACAGGTGAAGCTTTCTTT. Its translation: CASSSKSSTGEAFF.

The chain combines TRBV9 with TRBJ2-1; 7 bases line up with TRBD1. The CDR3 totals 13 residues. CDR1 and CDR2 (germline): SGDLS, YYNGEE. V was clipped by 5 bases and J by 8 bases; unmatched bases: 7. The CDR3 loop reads CASSRTGVDEQFF. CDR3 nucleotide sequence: TGTGCCAGCAGTCGTACAGGGGTGGATGAGCAGTTCTTC.

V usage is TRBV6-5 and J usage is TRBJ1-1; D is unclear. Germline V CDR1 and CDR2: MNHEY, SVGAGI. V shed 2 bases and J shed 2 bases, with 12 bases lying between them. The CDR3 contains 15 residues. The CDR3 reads CASSYTPGANTEAFF. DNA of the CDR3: TGTGCCAGCAGTTACACCCCGGGAGCCAACACTGAAGCTTTCTTT.

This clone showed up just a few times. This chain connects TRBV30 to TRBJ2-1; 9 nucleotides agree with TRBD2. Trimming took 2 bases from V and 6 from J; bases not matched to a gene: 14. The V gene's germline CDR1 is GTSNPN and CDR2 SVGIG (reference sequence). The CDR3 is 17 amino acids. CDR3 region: CAWSRFYMAGGGNEQFF. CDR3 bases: TGTGCCTGGAGTAGATTTTATATGGCGGGAGGGGGCAATGAGCAGTTCTTC.

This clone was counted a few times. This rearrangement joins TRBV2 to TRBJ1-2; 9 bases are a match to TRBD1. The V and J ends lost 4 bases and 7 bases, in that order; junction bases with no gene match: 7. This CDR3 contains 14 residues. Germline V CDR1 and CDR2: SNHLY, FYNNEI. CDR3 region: CASSVTGGAFGYTF. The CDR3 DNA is TGTGCCAGCAGTGTAACAGGGGGCGCGTTTGGCTACACCTTC.

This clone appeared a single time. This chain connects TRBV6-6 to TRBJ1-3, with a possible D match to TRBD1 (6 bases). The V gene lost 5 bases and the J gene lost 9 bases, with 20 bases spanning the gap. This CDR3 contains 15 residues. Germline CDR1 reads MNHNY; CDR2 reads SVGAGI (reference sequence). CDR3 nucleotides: TGTGCCAGCAGTAGCCGAACAGGGCCCTTCGGCACCATATATTTT. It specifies CASSSRTGPFGTIYF.